A selection of T cell receptor beta chains follows, all from one sample in a study of early stage breast cancer tumors. This table comes from immunoSEQ multiplex PCR, and its TCRdb copy is limited to in-frame clones, with some not included. Of about 58,000 clones listed, about 83% are singletons. Sequenced material: blood. Receptors were obtained from a person aged 25 to 39 with breast cancer. Both conserved end residues are part of each CDR3. A D gene is named only where the DNA matches it firmly. Clone size is given for some rows only: seen once, a few or many times, or a class if the clone is expanded.

clone_size	v_call	j_call	d_call	cdr3_aa	cdr3_nt
-	TRBV2	TRBJ1-2	-	CASSEGLKTAYGYTF	TGTGCCAGCAGTGAAGGATTAAAGACAGCTTATGGCTACACCTTC
-	TRBV5-1	TRBJ2-5	-	CASSFSFLAQETQYF	TGCGCCAGCAGCTTCTCCTTTCTAGCGCAAGAGACCCAGTACTTC
-	TRBV7-8	TRBJ2-1	TRBD2	CASSLVLPAREVNEQFF	TGTGCCAGCAGCTTAGTATTGCCAGCCCGGGAGGTCAATGAGCAGTTCTTC
-	TRBV11-3	TRBJ2-3	-	CASSLARGTDTQYF	TGTGCCAGCAGCTTAGCGAGGGGCACAGATACGCAGTATTTT
-	TRBV7-9	TRBJ1-1	TRBD1	CASSLRPGTGGLNTEAFF	TGTGCCAGCAGCTTAAGGCCCGGGACAGGGGGCTTAAACACTGAAGCTTTCTTT
-	TRBV7-9	TRBJ2-6	-	CASSLEAATAFSGANVLTF	TGTGCCAGCAGCTTAGAAGCAGCGACAGCCTTCTCTGGGGCCAACGTCCTGACTTTC
-	TRBV7-8	TRBJ2-7	TRBD1	CASSLVDRVLLEQYF	TGTGCCAGCAGCTTAGTGGACAGGGTTTTACTCGAGCAGTACTTC
-	TRBV27	TRBJ2-3	-	CASTRILGFLLPDTQYF	TGTGCCAGCACCCGAATCCTGGGGTTCTTACTTCCAGATACGCAGTATTTT
-	TRBV30	TRBJ1-2	-	CAWRATQRGGYTF	TGTGCCTGGAGGGCAACACAACGTGGTGGCTACACCTTC
-	TRBV7-2	TRBJ2-1	-	CASSSPWTSYNEQFF	TGTGCCAGCAGCTCCCCCTGGACCTCCTACAATGAGCAGTTCTTC
-	TRBV14	TRBJ2-3	-	CASSRAAIQGTDTQYF	TGTGCCAGCAGCCGTGCCGCCATACAGGGTACAGATACGCAGTATTTT
-	TRBV14	TRBJ2-1	-	CASSQVAWEGYNEQFF	TGTGCCAGCAGCCAAGTAGCCTGGGAAGGTTACAATGAGCAGTTCTTC
-	TRBV7-2	TRBJ1-3	-	CASSLVTRGPGNTIYF	TGTGCCAGCAGCTTAGTCACCAGGGGCCCTGGAAACACCATATATTTT
-	TRBV11-2	TRBJ2-1	TRBD2	CASRPTAGGYNEQFF	TGTGCCAGCAGACCTACCGCGGGAGGCTACAATGAGCAGTTCTTC
-	TRBV19	TRBJ1-2	TRBD1	CASSTPGTVPSSYGYTF	TGTGCCAGTAGTACACCCGGGACAGTTCCATCCTCTTACGGCTACACCTTC
-	TRBV9	TRBJ2-1	TRBD2	CASSVGGSTDEQFF	TGTGCCAGCAGCGTAGGCGGGAGTACTGATGAGCAGTTCTTC
-	TRBV11-2	TRBJ2-7	TRBD2	CASSSPGLDGYEQYF	TGTGCCAGCAGCTCGCCGGGACTAGATGGTTACGAGCAGTACTTC
few	TRBV5-1	TRBJ1-2	TRBD1	CASSLEGQVNGYTF	TGCGCCAGCAGCTTGGAGGGACAGGTGAATGGCTACACCTTC
-	TRBV10-3	TRBJ2-7	-	CAISYNTNEQYF	TGTGCCATCAGTTATAATACGAACGAGCAGTACTTC
-	TRBV11-2	TRBJ2-3	-	CASSLDLPSARTDTQYF	TGTGCCAGCAGCTTAGATCTCCCGAGCGCACGCACAGATACGCAGTATTTT
-	TRBV6-1	TRBJ1-1	-	CASSDRVNTEAFF	TGTGCCAGCAGTGATAGGGTGAACACTGAAGCTTTCTTT
few	TRBV7-9	TRBJ2-3	-	CASSLAGAATQYF	TGTGCCAGCAGCTTAGCGGGAGCGGCTACGCAGTATTTT
-	TRBV27	TRBJ1-5	-	CASSPRGGDQPQHF	TGTGCCAGCAGTCCGCGCGGAGGGGATCAGCCCCAGCATTTT
-	TRBV7-9	TRBJ2-7	TRBD2	CASSSTLSGGNYEQYF	TGTGCCAGCAGCTCAACTCTATCGGGAGGGAACTACGAGCAGTACTTC
-	TRBV9	TRBJ2-3	-	CASSVGGSADTQYF	TGTGCCAGCAGCGTCGGGGGAAGTGCAGATACGCAGTATTTT
-	TRBV10-1	TRBJ2-1	TRBD2	CASSELPSGYDEQFF	TGCGCCAGCAGTGAGTTGCCTAGCGGGTACGATGAGCAGTTCTTC
-	TRBV7-8	TRBJ2-3	-	CASSLGSTGDTQYF	TGTGCCAGCAGCTTAGGATCGACGGGAGATACGCAGTATTTT
-	TRBV27	TRBJ2-5	TRBD2	CASSHGLAVETQYF	TGTGCCAGCAGTCACGGACTAGCTGTGGAGACCCAGTACTTC
-	TRBV25-1	TRBJ2-3	-	CASSEYGSTDTQYF	TGTGCCAGCAGTGAATATGGAAGCACAGATACGCAGTATTTT
-	TRBV28	TRBJ2-7	TRBD2	CASNDSGRASYEQYF	TGTGCCAGCAACGATAGCGGGAGGGCCTCCTACGAGCAGTACTTC
-	TRBV19	TRBJ2-3	TRBD1	CASMKQGAGLEDTQYF	TGTGCCAGTATGAAACAGGGGGCGGGTTTGGAGGATACGCAGTATTTT
-	TRBV27	TRBJ1-2	TRBD1	CASSQGQGHGYTF	TGTGCCAGCAGCCAAGGACAGGGGCATGGCTACACCTTC
-	TRBV4-1	TRBJ2-7	TRBD2	CASSQELGLVNEQYF	TGCGCCAGCAGCCAAGAGCTTGGACTAGTCAACGAGCAGTACTTC
-	TRBV4-2	TRBJ2-3	-	CASSQEWIRTDTQYF	TGTGCCAGCAGCCAAGAGTGGATTCGAACAGATACGCAGTATTTT
-	TRBV27	TRBJ2-1	-	CTNSYEQFF	TGTACTAACTCGTATGAGCAGTTCTTC
-	TRBV9	TRBJ2-1	TRBD2	CASSVAYRLAGEAEQFF	TGTGCCAGCAGCGTAGCCTATCGACTAGCGGGAGAGGCTGAGCAGTTCTTC
-	TRBV12-5	TRBJ2-7	-	CASNMGGQEQYF	TGTGCTAGTAACATGGGGGGTCAGGAGCAGTACTTC